This T cell receptor (beta chain) originates from a study of T-cell memory formation after mild COVID-19. TCRdb called the 5' RACE reads again in MiXCR, with one record for every CDR3 protein. The sample has some 260,000 distinct CDR3 sequences; about a sixth are singletons. The J segment lost 0 bases and the V segment lost 5 bases, leaving 8 bases of the junction unmatched. The CDR3 is 18 amino acids. CDR1 and CDR2 (germline): SGHTA, FQGNSA. The V gene is TRBV7-2, the J gene TRBJ2-3; TRBD2 agrees at 13 bases. The TCR sequence derives from a young man who had mild COVID-19 (a few samples of this study predate the infection). Cell type and time point are not known. Sequencing input: PBMCs or a T cell subset sorted from them (not recorded which). The CDR3 is CASSPERLAGGSTDTQYF. CDR3 sequence (DNA): TGTGCCAGCAGCCCGGAACGACTAGCGGGGGGTAGCACAGATACGCAGTATTTT.